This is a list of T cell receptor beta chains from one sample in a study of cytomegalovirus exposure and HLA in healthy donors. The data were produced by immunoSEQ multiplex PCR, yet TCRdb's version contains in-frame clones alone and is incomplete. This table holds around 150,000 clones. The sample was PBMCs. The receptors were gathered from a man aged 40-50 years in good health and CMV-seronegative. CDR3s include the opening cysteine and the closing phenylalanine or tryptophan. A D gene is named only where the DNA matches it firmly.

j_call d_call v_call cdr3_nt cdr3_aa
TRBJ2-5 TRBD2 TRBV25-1 TGTGCCAGCAGTGAAACTAGCGGGGGGGCTGGGGAAGAGACCCAGTACTTC CASSETSGGAGEETQYF
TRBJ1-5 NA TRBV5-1 TGCGCCAGCAGCGGAGATGGACAGCCGAATCAGCCCCAGCATTTT CASSGDGQPNQPQHF
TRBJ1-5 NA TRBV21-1 TGTGCCAGCAGCAAAAGTTTTTGGTCGGGGGGCAATCAGCCCCAGCATTTT CASSKSFWSGGNQPQHF
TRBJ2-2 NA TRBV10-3 TGTGCCATCAGTGAAGGGAGCGTGAACACCGGGGAGCTGTTTTTT CAISEGSVNTGELFF
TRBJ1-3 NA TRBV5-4 TGTGCCAGCAGCTTGGTAGCGAAGGTATCTGGAAACACCATATATTTT CASSLVAKVSGNTIYF
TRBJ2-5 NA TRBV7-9 TGTGCCAGCAGCGCGCCGGGCCGCGTTGCGGGGACCCAGTACTTC CASSAPGRVAGTQYF
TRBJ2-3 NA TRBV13 TGTGCCAGCAGCTTAGGCGGGAAGGGATCAGATACGCAGTATTTT CASSLGGKGSDTQYF
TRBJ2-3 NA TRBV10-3 TGTGCCATCAGCGGACTTCGCACAGATACGCAGTATTTT CAISGLRTDTQYF
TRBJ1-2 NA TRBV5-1 TGCGCCAGCAGCAACTCAGGGGCAAGCACCTTC CASSNSGASTF
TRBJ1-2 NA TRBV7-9 TGTGCCAGCAGCGGGACAAGGGAACTCCCCCTGGGCTACACCTTC CASSGTRELPLGYTF
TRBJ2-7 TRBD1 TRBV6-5 TGTGCCAGCAGTTACTCGTTGGACAGGGCGTACGAGCAGTACTTC CASSYSLDRAYEQYF
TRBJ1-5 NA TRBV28 TGTGCCAGCAATTCCGGGGGGAGAAGCAATCAGCCCCAGCATTTT CASNSGGRSNQPQHF
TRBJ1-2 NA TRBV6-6 TGTGCCAGCAGTTACTTGGAGGACAGTCAAACCTTC CASSYLEDSQTF
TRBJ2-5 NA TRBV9 TGTGCCAGCAGCGTAGGTGGGGGCATGGAGACCCAGTACTTC CASSVGGGMETQYF
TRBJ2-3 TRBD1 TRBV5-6 TGTGCCAGCAGCTTCGGGACAGGGCGAGATACGCAGTATTTT CASSFGTGRDTQYF
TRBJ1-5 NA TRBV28 TGTGCCGTCCTCAGGGGCAATAGCAATCAGCCCCAGCATTTT CAVLRGNSNQPQHF
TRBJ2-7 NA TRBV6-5 TGTGCCAGCAGTTACAGGGGATCCTACGAGCAGTACTTC CASSYRGSYEQYF
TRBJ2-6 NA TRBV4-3 TGCGCCAGCAGCCGAGAGGACAGCGCGGATGGGGCCAACGTCCTGACTTTC CASSREDSADGANVLTF
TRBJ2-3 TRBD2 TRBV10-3 TGTGCCATCATGGGGGGGGATACGCAGTATTTT CAIMGGDTQYF
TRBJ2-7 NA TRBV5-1 TGCGCCAGCAGCCCCGGGGGCTCCTACGAGCAGTACTTC CASSPGGSYEQYF
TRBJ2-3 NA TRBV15 TGTGCCACCAGCCGGACACAGACTAGCACAGATACGCAGTATTTT CATSRTQTSTDTQYF
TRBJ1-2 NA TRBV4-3 TGCGCCAGCAGCCCAATGAAGGGAGTATGGGCTAACTATGGCTACACCTTC CASSPMKGVWANYGYTF
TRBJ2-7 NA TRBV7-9 TGTGCCAGCAGCGTATCCTACGAGCAGTACTTC CASSVSYEQYF
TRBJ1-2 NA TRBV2 TGTGCCAGCAGTGAAGTAGCATTAACAGGTTCTGGCTACACCTTC CASSEVALTGSGYTF
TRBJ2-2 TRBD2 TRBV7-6 TGTGCCAGCAGCTCAGGGGGTAGCGGGGGGAGCGCCGGGGAGCTGTTTTTT CASSSGGSGGSAGELFF
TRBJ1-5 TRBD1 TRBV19 TGTGCCAGTTTAAACAAAGGGACAGGGGACAATCAGCCCCAGCATTTT CASLNKGTGDNQPQHF
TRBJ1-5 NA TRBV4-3 TGCGCCAGCAGCCAAGAAATGGGGGGTCCTAAAAGGTTT CASSQEMGGPKRF
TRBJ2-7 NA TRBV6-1 TGTGCCAGCAGTGAAGCGTCCCCGGGGTTCTACGAGCAGTACTTC CASSEASPGFYEQYF
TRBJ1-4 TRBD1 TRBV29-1 TGCAGCGTCGGACAGGGAGAGAGTGAAAAACTGTTTTTT CSVGQGESEKLFF
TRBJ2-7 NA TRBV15 TGTGCCACCAGCACCGGGCCCAGGGGCACCTACGAGCAGTACTTC CATSTGPRGTYEQYF
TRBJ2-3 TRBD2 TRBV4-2 TGTGCCAGCAGCCGAGGGACTAGCGGCAGCACAGATACGCAGTATTTT CASSRGTSGSTDTQYF
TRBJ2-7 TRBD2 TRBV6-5 TGTGCCACTGCGGGGGGGCCGCACGAGCAGTACTTC CATAGGPHEQYF
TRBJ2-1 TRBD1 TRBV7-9 TGTGCCAGCAGCTTATCGGGGACAGATCGCCAGTTCTTC CASSLSGTDRQFF
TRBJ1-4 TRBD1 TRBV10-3 TGTGCCATCAGTGAGGACAGGGGGCGAAAACTGTTTTTT CAISEDRGRKLFF
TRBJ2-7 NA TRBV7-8 TGTGCCAGCAGCTCGCAGACAGCCTCCTACGAGCAGTACTTC CASSSQTASYEQYF
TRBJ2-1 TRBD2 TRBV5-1 TGCGCCAGCAGCCTGACTAGCGGGGGGGATGAGCAGTTCTTC CASSLTSGGDEQFF
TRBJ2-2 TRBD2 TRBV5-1 TGCGCCAGCAGCTTGGATCCAGCGGGGGAGACCGGGGAGCTGTTTTTT CASSLDPAGETGELFF
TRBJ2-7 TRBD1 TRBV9 TGTGCCAGCAGCAGGACAGGGCAGCCCTACGAGCAGTACTTC CASSRTGQPYEQYF
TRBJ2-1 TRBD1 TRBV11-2 TGTGCCAGCAGCTGGGGAGGACAGGGCAATGAGCAGTTCTTC CASSWGGQGNEQFF
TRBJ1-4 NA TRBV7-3 TGTGCCAGCAGCCAAGGGAGGGAAAAACTGTTTTTT CASSQGREKLFF
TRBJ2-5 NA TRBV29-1 TGCAGCGTGGAGGACAGCACGGAGACCCAGTACTTC CSVEDSTETQYF
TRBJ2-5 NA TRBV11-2 TGTGCCAGCAGCATCGGGACTGTGACCCAGTACTTC CASSIGTVTQYF
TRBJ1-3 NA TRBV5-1 TGCGCCAGCAGCTTGGCCGCGGGGCAAGGAAACACCATATATTTT CASSLAAGQGNTIYF
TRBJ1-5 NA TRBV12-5 TGTGCTAGTGGTTTGGTGGGGTTGGCGACAGGCCACAATCAGCCCCAGCATTTT CASGLVGLATGHNQPQHF
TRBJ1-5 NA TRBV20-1 TGCAGTGCTGAGGGGGGGCAGCCCCAGCATTTT CSAEGGQPQHF
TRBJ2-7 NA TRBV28 TGTGCCAGCCTGCTTTCGTCCGAGCGGTACGAGCAGTACTTC CASLLSSERYEQYF
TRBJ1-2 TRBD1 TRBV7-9 TGTGCCAGCAGCTTACGGGACAGCTATGGCTACACCTTC CASSLRDSYGYTF
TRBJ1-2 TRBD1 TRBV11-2 TGTGCCAGCAGCTCGTCCGACAGGGGGAACTATGGCTACACCTTC CASSSSDRGNYGYTF
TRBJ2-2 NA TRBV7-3 TGTGCCAGCCGTCCCCCGACCGGGGAGCTGTTTTTT CASRPPTGELFF
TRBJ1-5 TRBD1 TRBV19 TGTGCCAGTAGTACCCGGGACAGGGGGGATCAGCCCCAGCATTTT CASSTRDRGDQPQHF
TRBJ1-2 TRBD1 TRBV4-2 TGTGCCAGCAGGGGGAGACAGGGTGAAAATGGCTACACCTTC CASRGRQGENGYTF
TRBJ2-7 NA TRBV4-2 TGTGCCAGCAGCCAAGATCCGACGACAGACTACGAGCAGTACTTC CASSQDPTTDYEQYF
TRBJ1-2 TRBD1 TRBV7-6 TGTGCCAGCAGTTTATATGACAGGGGGCTTACAACTAACTATGGCTACACCTTC CASSLYDRGLTTNYGYTF
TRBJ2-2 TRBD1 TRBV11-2 TGTGCCAGCAGCCCCCACGGGACAGTGGCCGGGGAGCTGTTTTTT CASSPHGTVAGELFF
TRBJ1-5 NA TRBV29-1 TGCAGCGTTGAAGATCGGGGGGTGGGGGGCAATCAGCCCCAGCATTTT CSVEDRGVGGNQPQHF